This is a list of T cell receptor beta chains from one sample in a study of lymphopenia after photon versus proton radiotherapy. Profiled with immunoSEQ multiplex PCR; TCRdb holds only in-frame clones, not every one. The sample holds roughly 63,000 clones; about four fifths are singletons and the top ten take approximately 2%. The sample here was peripheral blood, taken from a patient treated with proton-based radiotherapy. These receptors were taken from a man aged 55-75 years with pancreatic cancer. Both conserved end residues are trimmed from each CDR3.

v_call cdr3_aa
TRBV6-6 ASSYGDRPSYGYT
TRBV27 ASKLLDRRGEQF
TRBV5-5 ASSLDIGSGEQY
TRBV6-5 ASSSTNGNTIY
TRBV27 ASSPRTGTNYGYT
TRBV28 ASSPTGAANTEAF
TRBV5-5 ASSPGATGPNEKLF
TRBV5-1 ASSLDVRGGDTEAF
TRBV19 ASTKIGVQDTEAF
TRBV7-9 ASSRTWVEQY
TRBV28 ASTHGGSLYEQF
TRBV11-2 ASTQLGGNIYGYT
TRBV27 ASSLKAAPSYEQY
TRBV7-3 ASSMGRSSYNEQF
TRBV7-2 ASSLVVRDDNEQF
TRBV6-5 ASSVGLTSYEQY
TRBV11-1 ASSFGELYEQY
TRBV30 AWSIGSPVTDTQY
TRBV6-6 ASSVQDKQY
TRBV28 ASSLRGGREQY
TRBV6-1 ASSPRGGNTEAF
TRBV28 ASSSPRTGGYEQY
TRBV25-1 ASSEVYEQY
TRBV11-3 ASSLDPGLVNEQF
TRBV11-2 ASSLGVSGRGRETQY
TRBV18 ASSPMGASTQGLGYGYT
TRBV4-1 ASSQVGRALLGYT
TRBV27 ASRGTEAF
TRBV25-1 ASAQGRLY
TRBV5-6 ASSLDRGSYEQY
TRBV11-2 ASSFTPGQETQY
TRBV7-2 ASRSKSINEQF
TRBV28 ASSLAASGSYEQY
TRBV28 ASSKGIGELF
TRBV5-4 ASSLEGGRLSRQY
TRBV19 ASSTGFNEQF
TRBV30 AWSPDTYEQY